These 30 T cell receptor beta chains originate from one sample sequenced in a study of T cells in Graves' hyperthyroidism and ophthalmopathy. Using RNA transcripts as the source, TCR beta CDR3 regions were amplified. First-round RT-PCR of the TCR CDR3 relied on the HTBI primer set. Using its own MiXCR run on the multiplex PCR reads, TCRdb lists one record per CDR3 protein. This table holds under 600,000 distinct CDR3 sequences, 16% found once. The sample was blood. Every receptor here comes from a woman aged 35 to 49 with Graves' ophthalmopathy.

Comment on this clonotype: A much larger clonotype is one base distant, so this may be a read error. V gene TRBV9 combines with J gene TRBJ2-5, with TRBD2 matching 7 bases. Germline assignment: CDR1 SGDLS and CDR2 YYNGEE. The CDR3 is 15 residues long. The CDR3 loop is CAGSPSGGDQETQYF. DNA of the CDR3: TGTGCCGGCAGCCCTAGTGGGGGGGACCAAGAGACCCAGTACTTC.

V gene TRBV29-1 combines with J gene TRBJ2-7; tentative D call: TRBD2 (7 bases). This CDR3 is built from 13 residues. Germline assignment: CDR1 SQVTM and CDR2 ANQGSEA. Trimming cost V 6 bases and J 7 bases, with 19 bases left between them. As DNA, the CDR3 is TGCAGCGTCCGAGAGGGGGGGGGGGGGGAGCAGTACTTC. It specifies CSVREGGGGEQYF.

As DNA, the CDR3 is TGCGCCAGCAGCAATTTTACTGTCCCGGGGGAGCTGTTTTTT. Protein product: CASSNFTVPGELFF. The rearrangement joins TRBV4-1 to TRBJ2-2; no definite D call. This CDR3 has 14 amino acids. Trimming pared 5 bases from V and 8 bases from J, leaving 15 bases between. From germline, CDR1 is MGHRA and CDR2 YSYEKL.

This clonotype occurred many times. The V and J genes are TRBV20-1 and TRBJ1-6, with D perhaps TRBD1 (6 bases). V gave up 2 bases and J gave up 0 bases, with 14 bases separating them. CDR1 and CDR2 from the germline V gene are DFQATT and SNEGSKA (reference sequence). This CDR3 is 17 amino acids long. The CDR3 DNA follows: TGCAGTGCTAGACGCCGGGACATCAGCTCCTATAATTCACCCCTCCACTTT. This gives the protein CSARRRDISSYNSPLHF.

V usage is TRBV12-3 or TRBV12-4 and J usage is TRBJ2-5; 7 positions match TRBD1. The length of the CDR3 is 15 residues. V was clipped by 4 bases and J by 2 bases; unmatched bases: 7. This chain's CDR3 is CASSSWGQRQETQYF. CDR3 bases: TGTGCCAGCAGTTCCTGGGGACAGAGACAAGAGACCCAGTACTTC.

This clonotype was seen ten or more times. This rearrangement joins TRBV20-1 to TRBJ2-7; D is uncertain. CDR3 length: 11 residues. The V gene lost 6 bases and the J gene lost 0 bases, with 6 bases spanning the gap. Germline CDR1 DFQATT, CDR2 SNEGSKA (reference sequence). CDR3 amino acids: CSATPSYEQYF. Written as DNA, the CDR3 is TGCAGTGCCACTCCCTCCTACGAGCAGTACTTC.

This clonotype has a handful of counts. V and J are TRBV28 and TRBJ1-2; the D is unclear. CDR1 MDHEN and CDR2 SYDVKM come from the germline V gene. This CDR3 spans 12 amino acids. Between the trimmed V and J ends, which lost 3 bases and 6 bases, there was a span of 8 bases. The DNA of the CDR3 is TGTGCCAGCAGTTTTGTGGTAGATGGCTACACCTTC. It is translated as CASSFVVDGYTF.

This clonotype appeared a few times. The chain joins TRBV27 to TRBJ1-1; a possible D gene is TRBD1 (5 bases). Trimming stripped 3 bases from V and 1 base from J, with 12 bases between. CDR1 is MNHEY and CDR2 is SMNVEV in the germline V gene (reference sequence). The CDR3 contains 15 residues. CDR3 DNA: TGTGCCAGCAGTTTGGGCCCCGGGGGGAACACTGAAGCTTTCTTT. It is translated as CASSLGPGGNTEAFF.

As regards this clonotype: A much larger clone differs by one base, so this may be a read error. The rearrangement links TRBV28 to TRBJ1-6; 7 bases line up with TRBD1. The CDR3 runs to 14 residues. CDR1 and CDR2 (germline): MDHEN, SYDVKM. Losses at the gene ends were 5 bases for V and 7 bases for J; bases not matched to a gene: 5. CDR3 residues: CASSTTGPNSPLHF. In DNA form, the CDR3 reads TGTGCCAGCAGTACGACAGGGCCCAATTCACCCCTCCACTTT.

In this sample, this clonotype turned up a few times. This chain connects TRBV19 to TRBJ2-5; D ambiguous. Trimming removed 3 bases from V and 3 bases from J, with 8 bases in between. This CDR3 is 13 amino acids long. Germline lookup yields CDR1 LNHDA and CDR2 SQIVND (reference sequence). CDR3 sequence: CASSMVSEETQYF. In DNA form, the CDR3 reads TGTGCCAGTAGTATGGTCAGTGAAGAGACCCAGTACTTC.

The rearrangement links TRBV4-1 to TRBJ2-1, with 9 positions matching TRBD2. Trimming removed 0 bases from V and 7 bases from J; junction bases left unmatched: 13. There are 18 residues in the CDR3. Germline assignment: CDR1 MGHRA and CDR2 YSYEKL. CDR3 bases: TGCGCCAGCAGCCAAGATACCCGGAGCGGGGGGAGTGTGAATGAGCAGTTCTTC. Residues: CASSQDTRSGGSVNEQFF.

This clonotype was counted a few times. The V call is TRBV5-5, the J call TRBJ2-1, with 9 bases lining up with TRBD2. With 4 bases clipped from V and 7 bases from J, the junction kept 12 bases outside the gene matches. The CDR3 runs 16 residues. Germline V gives CDR1 SGHKS, CDR2 YYEKEE (reference sequence). The CDR3 DNA reads TGTGCCAGCAGCCTCGGGTTAGCGGGAGTCAAGAATGAGCAGTTCTTC. It yields the protein CASSLGLAGVKNEQFF.

V and J are TRBV6-2 or TRBV6-3 and TRBJ2-3; 7 bases agree with TRBD2. CDR1 and CDR2 (germline): MNHEY, SVGEGT. J lost 6 bases, V lost 4 bases, and 7 bases had no gene match. The CDR3 sequence is 14 residues long. The CDR3 is CASSSGGDADTQYF. The CDR3 region has the DNA TGTGCCAGCAGTTCGGGGGGAGATGCTGATACGCAGTATTTT.

The genes are TRBV12-3 or TRBV12-4 and TRBJ2-2; tentatively, D is TRBD1 (5 bases). Between the trimmed V and J ends, which lost 2 bases and 3 bases, there was a span of 10 bases. This CDR3 has 15 amino acids. The CDR3 DNA follows: TGTGCCAGCAGTTTAACGGACACCTACACCGGGGAGCTGTTTTTT. Protein: CASSLTDTYTGELFF.

This clonotype was counted ten times or more. The chain carries TRBV28 and TRBJ1-1, with 7 bases identical to TRBD1. Per germline, CDR1 MDHEN and CDR2 SYDVKM. With 9 bases clipped from V and 3 bases from J, the junction kept 19 bases outside the gene matches. The CDR3 extends over 17 amino acids. Here the CDR3 reads CARRQGRENGVDTEAFF. The DNA of the CDR3 is TGTGCCAGGCGACAGGGAAGGGAGAATGGGGTCGACACTGAAGCTTTCTTT.

This CDR3 reads CSARTASGRGTDTQYF. Written as DNA, the CDR3 is TGCAGTGCTAGGACGGCTAGCGGGAGGGGCACAGATACGCAGTATTTT. This rearrangement joins TRBV20-1 to TRBJ2-3; the match to TRBD2 covers 12 bases. This CDR3 is built from 16 residues. Germline V lookup: CDR1 DFQATT, CDR2 SNEGSKA (reference sequence). Trimming cost V 3 bases and J 1 base; bases outside gene matches: 5.

This clonotype has just a few counts. The chain is built from TRBV10-1 and TRBJ2-2; no clear D. The V end was cut by 3 bases, the J end by 2 bases, with 10 bases between. Germline CDR1 WNHNN, CDR2 SYGVQD (reference sequence). This CDR3 is 15 amino acids long. Written as DNA, the CDR3 is TGCGCCAGCAGTGATAGACTCTTAAACACCGGGGAGCTGTTTTTT. Encoded protein: CASSDRLLNTGELFF.

In DNA form, the CDR3 reads TGTGCCACCTCTCAGCGAGGGGATACGCAGTATTTT. This codes for CATSQRGDTQYF. This chain connects TRBV24-1 to TRBJ2-3; a possible D gene is TRBD2 (5 bases). Trimming cost V 9 bases and J 6 bases, with 12 bases left between them. Germline CDR1 KGHDR, CDR2 SFDVKD. This CDR3 contains 12 residues.

The chain has TRBV7-9 and TRBJ2-3; 11 bases line up with TRBD2. J was trimmed by 6 bases and V by 5 bases; bases with no gene match: 10. The length of the CDR3 is 16 residues. Germline assignment: CDR1 SEHNR and CDR2 FQNEAQ (reference sequence). The chain's CDR3 is CASSPGTSGLGDTQYF. DNA of the CDR3: TGTGCCAGCAGCCCGGGGACTAGCGGACTAGGTGATACGCAGTATTTT.

V usage is TRBV6-2 or TRBV6-3 and J usage is TRBJ1-2, with 10 bases aligning to TRBD1. Germline trimming cut 6 bases from V and 11 bases from J; bases unmatched to any gene: 12. The germline V gene has CDR1 MNHEY and CDR2 SVGEGT. There are 14 residues in the CDR3. CDR3 sequence reads: CASRRDRGIQRYTF. The CDR3 DNA follows: TGTGCCAGCAGACGGGACAGGGGTATTCAGCGATACACCTTC.

This rearrangement joins TRBV28 to TRBJ2-1; D uncertain. The V gene's germline CDR1 is MDHEN and CDR2 SYDVKM. The CDR3 spans 14 residues. V was cut by 6 bases and J by 6 bases, with 15 bases left in between. CDR3 nucleotides: TGTGCCAGCAGCCTCCCGATTGCGTCCAATGAGCAGTTCTTC. Translated, it gives CASSLPIASNEQFF.

This clonotype has more than one count but fewer than ten. This chain links TRBV20-1 with TRBJ2-5; D is perhaps TRBD2 (5 bases). From germline, CDR1 is DFQATT and CDR2 SNEGSKA (reference sequence). This CDR3 has 13 residues. V was pared by 7 bases and J by 0 bases, with 12 bases between. The CDR3 region has the DNA TGCAGTGGGGTTCTCGGGAACCAAGAGACCCAGTACTTC. It translates to CSGVLGNQETQYF.

The chain joins TRBV7-6 to TRBJ2-7; TRBD2 matches 10 bases. The CDR3 has 15 amino acids. Germline V gene data show CDR1 as SGHVS and CDR2 as FNYEAQ. Germline trimming cut 2 bases from V and 6 bases from J; bases unmatched to any gene: 7. The CDR3 sequence: CASSLLELAGSEQYF. The CDR3 nucleotides read TGTGCCAGCAGCTTACTAGAACTAGCGGGAAGCGAGCAGTACTTC.

This clonotype was counted a single time. CDR3 loop: CASSQAYSVAHSNQPQHF. In nucleotides, the CDR3 is TGCGCCAGCAGCCAAGCATATAGCGTGGCGCATAGCAATCAGCCCCAGCATTTT. J is TRBJ1-5 and V is TRBV4-1; D is ambiguous. The germline V gene has CDR1 MGHRA and CDR2 YSYEKL. V gave up 1 base and J gave up 0 bases, with 16 bases separating them. The CDR3 loop spans 18 amino acids.

The gene calls are TRBV6-2 or TRBV6-3 and TRBJ1-5; the D is unclear. The CDR3 runs to 14 residues. From germline, CDR1 is MNHEY and CDR2 SVGEGT. With 2 bases removed from V and 6 bases from J, the gap between germline ends came to 11 bases. The DNA of the CDR3 is TGTGCCAGCAGTTACGCGACGGCCGCTCAGCCCCAGCATTTT. It specifies CASSYATAAQPQHF.

This clonotype was seen ten or more times. The chain has TRBV5-1 and TRBJ2-3, with 7 positions matching TRBD1. V lost 2 bases and J lost 0; bases outside the gene matches: 6. The CDR3 length is 16 residues. In germline, CDR1 is SGHRS, CDR2 YFSETQ. The chain's CDR3 is CASSFRGTDSTDTQYF. CDR3 in DNA: TGCGCCAGCAGCTTTCGTGGGACAGATAGCACAGATACGCAGTATTTT.

This clonotype was seen at least ten times. V usage is TRBV5-1 and J usage is TRBJ2-3; 10 positions match TRBD2. V was pared by 0 bases and J by 5 bases, with 3 bases of the junction left unmatched. This CDR3 is built from 15 residues. Germline CDR1 reads SGHRS; CDR2 reads YFSETQ. The CDR3 loop is CASSLGPSGGDTQYF. The CDR3 nucleotides read TGCGCCAGCAGCTTGGGTCCTAGCGGGGGAGATACGCAGTATTTT.

The V and J genes are TRBV7-9 and TRBJ2-5; 9 bases map to TRBD2. J lost 1 base, V lost 5 bases, and 14 bases had no gene match. The CDR3 length is 18 residues. The germline V gene has CDR1 SEHNR and CDR2 FQNEAQ (reference sequence). The CDR3 sequence: CASSPPGGGALSQETQYF. The CDR3 nucleotides are TGTGCCAGCAGCCCTCCTGGCGGGGGGGCCCTATCCCAAGAGACCCAGTACTTC.

This clonotype was found a few times. Given a much more abundant clone one base away, this may be a read error. This sequence joins TRBV3-1 and TRBJ1-6; D is possibly TRBD1 (5 bases). This CDR3 is built from 12 residues. Germline CDR1 reads LGHDT; CDR2 reads YNNKEL (reference sequence). The chain's CDR3 is CAGSQLGPPLHF. The CDR3, as DNA: TGTGCCGGCAGCCAACTGGGGCCACCCCTCCACTTT. The full variable domain, its missing parts supplied by reference TRBV3-1 and TRBJ1-6, is DTAVSQTPKYLVTQMGNDKSIKCEQNLGHDTMYWYKQDSKKFLKIMFSYNNKELIINETVPNRFSPKSPDKAHLNLHINSLELGDSAVYFCAGSQLGPPLHFGNGTRLTVT.

At least ten counts were recorded for this clonotype. The chain is built from TRBV11-2 and TRBJ2-5; D not certain. In germline, CDR1 is SGHAT, CDR2 FQNNGV. This CDR3 is built from 11 residues. V gave up 2 bases and J gave up 6 bases, with 4 bases separating them. As DNA, the CDR3 is TGTGCCAGCAGCTTAATGAAGACCCAGTACTTC. The encoded protein is CASSLMKTQYF.